Below are 32 T cell receptor beta chains sequenced from a single sample in a study of blood T cell repertoires in COVID-19. The repertoire was sequenced with immunoSEQ multiplex PCR; TCRdb's copy has only in-frame clones and lacks some. The table has some 170,000 clones, 80% to 90% seen once. The sequenced sample was peripheral blood. Every receptor here comes from a woman between 45 and 65 years old with acute or convalescent COVID-19.

The chain links TRBV7-9 to TRBJ1-4; 7 bases match TRBD1. Germline CDR1 reads SEHNR; CDR2 reads FQNEAQ (reference sequence). V lost 4 bases and J lost 2; bases outside the gene matches: 1. This CDR3 spans 14 amino acids. In DNA, the CDR3 is TGTGCCAGCAGCTCGGGACAGACTAATGAAAAACTGTTTTTT. The encoded protein is CASSSGQTNEKLFF.

This clone was picked up one time. V usage is TRBV5-4 and J usage is TRBJ2-2; D is ambiguous. The CDR3 has 14 amino acids. Germline CDR1 is SGHNT and CDR2 is YYREEE (reference sequence). Trimming shortened V by 9 bases and J by 0 bases, and 12 bases separated the two germline ends. The CDR3 nucleotides read TGTGCCACCCGGTTAGCAGCGAACACCGGGGAGCTGTTTTTT. Its translation: CATRLAANTGELFF.

Details on this clone: The same CDR3 also results from other DNA sequences found in this sample. The CDR3, as DNA: TGCGCCAGCAGCTTGGGTACAGGGGGAGGCTACACCTTC. Translated: CASSLGTGGGYTF. This chain links TRBV5-1 with TRBJ1-2, with TRBD1 matching over 8 bases. Germline V lookup: CDR1 SGHRS, CDR2 YFSETQ. This CDR3 has 13 residues. The J segment lost 8 bases and the V segment lost 0 bases, leaving 3 bases of the junction unmatched.

V usage is TRBV3-1 (or the pseudogene TRBV3-2) and J usage is TRBJ2-7, with 9 bases aligning to TRBD1. This CDR3 contains 15 residues. The germline CDR1 and CDR2 sequences are LGHDT and YNNKEL (reference sequence). Trimming cost V 1 base and J 7 bases; bases outside gene matches: 8. As DNA, the CDR3 is TGTGCCAGCAGCCAAGCGTACAGGGGGCTTGGAGAGCAGTACTTC. This sequence encodes CASSQAYRGLGEQYF.

J is TRBJ2-3 and V is TRBV21-1; TRBD2 is the table's D call and was not checked against the DNA. TRBV21-1 is shown as a pseudogene. This CDR3 spans 15 amino acids. The CDR3 sequence: CASSKRGGGRCTQYF. The CDR3 DNA sequence: TGTGCCAGCAGCAAACGAGGGGGAGGGAGGTGTACGCAGTATTTT.

The rearrangement uses TRBV19 and TRBJ2-3, with 9 bases that match TRBD1. This CDR3 has 14 residues. V gave up 7 bases and J gave up 2 bases; unmatched junction bases: 4. The V gene's germline CDR1 is LNHDA and CDR2 SQIVND (reference sequence). DNA of the CDR3: TGTGCCAGTAAGGACAGGGGCGACACAGATACGCAGTATTTT. It yields the protein CASKDRGDTDTQYF.

The genes are TRBV29-1 and TRBJ1-3; D possibly corresponds to TRBD1 (5 bases). The V gene's germline CDR1 is SQVTM and CDR2 ANQGSEA. Trimming pared 4 bases from V and 3 bases from J, leaving 7 bases between. This CDR3 spans 12 amino acids. The CDR3 DNA reads TGCAGCGTTGCTCAGGGTGGAAACACCATATATTTT. This codes for CSVAQGGNTIYF.

The chain uses TRBV5-4 and TRBJ2-5; D is unresolved. The CDR3 loop spans 15 amino acids. Trimming shortened V by 0 bases and J by 1 base, and 10 bases separated the two germline ends. Germline V gene sequence: CDR1 SGHNT, CDR2 YYREEE (reference sequence). The DNA for the CDR3 is TGTGCCAGCAGCTTGGCCCCCACGGGCCAAGAGACCCAGTACTTC. Amino acid sequence: CASSLAPTGQETQYF.

The chain has TRBV27 and TRBJ2-7, with TRBD2 identical over 9 bases. The CDR3 sequence is 15 residues long. V lost 1 base and J lost 3; bases outside the gene matches: 4. Per germline, CDR1 MNHEY and CDR2 SMNVEV (reference sequence). CDR3 sequence reads: CASSLWASGNYEQYF. The CDR3 coding sequence is TGTGCCAGCAGTTTATGGGCTAGCGGGAACTACGAGCAGTACTTC.

This clone was found a few times. V gene TRBV19 combines with J gene TRBJ2-3, with 9 bases fitting TRBD2. Germline loops: CDR1 LNHDA, CDR2 SQIVND (reference sequence). J lost 5 bases, V lost 8 bases, and 8 bases had no gene match. CDR3 size: 14 residues. The CDR3 nucleotides read TGTGCCAGTGTTCCTAGCGGGACTGTAGATACGCAGTATTTT. It codes for CASVPSGTVDTQYF.

V usage is TRBV3-1 (or the pseudogene TRBV3-2) and J usage is TRBJ2-2, with D perhaps TRBD1 (5 bases). The V gene lost 4 bases and the J gene lost 5 bases, with 8 bases spanning the gap. In germline, CDR1 is LGHDT, CDR2 YNNKEL (reference sequence). This CDR3 is built from 13 residues. Written as DNA, the CDR3 is TGTGCCAGCAGCCCCAGGGTTACCGGGGAGCTGTTTTTT. It is translated as CASSPRVTGELFF.

V gene TRBV7-2 combines with J gene TRBJ1-2; possibly TRBD1 for D (6 bases). The CDR3 loop spans 14 amino acids. V gave up 5 bases and J gave up 2 bases, with 12 bases separating them. CDR1 and CDR2 (germline): SGHTA, FQGNSA. The CDR3 nucleotides are TGTGCCAGCAGCCTACGCGGACAGAACTATGGCTACACCTTC. Its translation: CASSLRGQNYGYTF.

CDR3 bases: TGTGCCAGCAGCTCCCAAGTCGGGACCCAGTACTTC. Encoded protein: CASSSQVGTQYF. The chain carries TRBV5-6 and TRBJ2-5, with D unresolved. The CDR3 spans 12 residues. Germline V lookup: CDR1 SGHDT, CDR2 YYEEEE. Trimming removed 3 bases at V and 7 bases at J, with 10 bases between.

The chain couples TRBV9 to TRBJ2-3, with 7 bases aligning to TRBD2. In germline, CDR1 is SGDLS, CDR2 YYNGEE. The CDR3 is 16 residues long. After removal of 0 bases from V and 3 bases from J, the junction contained 7 bases not matched to a gene. CDR3 sequence: CASSVEGGRSTDTQYF. The CDR3 DNA follows: TGTGCCAGCAGCGTAGAGGGAGGGAGGAGTACAGATACGCAGTATTTT.

The chain joins TRBV7-3 to TRBJ2-3; unclear D gene. Trimming took 3 bases from V and 5 from J, leaving 9 bases between them. Germline CDR1 and CDR2: SGHTA and FQGTGA. The CDR3 spans 13 residues. In nucleotides, the CDR3 is TGTGCCAGCAGCTTTACTCCTCTAGATACGCAGTATTTT. Translated: CASSFTPLDTQYF.

The chain combines TRBV5-1 with TRBJ2-3, with 12 bases that match TRBD2. V shed 1 base, J shed 5 bases, and the junction held 8 bases outside the gene matches. This CDR3 is built from 17 residues. Per germline, CDR1 SGHRS and CDR2 YFSETQ. The CDR3 nucleotides are TGCGCCAGCAGCTTGTCTCTAGCGGGGGGGCCAAGAGATACGCAGTATTTT. Its translation: CASSLSLAGGPRDTQYF.

The rearrangement uses TRBV25-1 and TRBJ1-1; D possibly corresponds to TRBD1 (6 bases). V was shortened by 7 bases and J by 0 bases, with 18 bases between the two germline ends. Per germline, CDR1 MGHDK and CDR2 SYGVNS. This CDR3 has 16 amino acids. Here the CDR3 DNA reads TGTGCCAGCACCTTACAGAAGGGACACCTGAACACTGAAGCTTTCTTT. Protein sequence: CASTLQKGHLNTEAFF.

There are a few counts of this clone. The chain is built from TRBV3-1 (or the pseudogene TRBV3-2) and TRBJ1-5; a possible D gene is TRBD1 (6 bases). Germline CDR1 reads LGHDT; CDR2 reads YNNKEL (reference sequence). V was trimmed by 4 bases and J by 5 bases, leaving 12 bases between them. CDR3 length: 14 amino acids. The CDR3 DNA is TGTGCCAGCAGCCTTGGGACAAAAGATCAGCCCCAGCATTTT. It encodes CASSLGTKDQPQHF.

V usage is TRBV6-4 and J usage is TRBJ1-2; D is uncertain. Germline CDR1 MRHNA, CDR2 SNTAGT. V lost 5 bases to trimming and J lost 5 bases, with 15 bases between them. This CDR3 spans 14 amino acids. CDR3 in amino acids: CASSYFTLTYGYTF. The CDR3 DNA is TGTGCCAGCAGTTATTTCACCCTGACTTATGGCTACACCTTC.

The chain uses TRBV5-6 and TRBJ1-1; a possible D gene is TRBD1 (5 bases). Germline V CDR1 and CDR2: SGHDT, YYEEEE. Trimming stripped 2 bases from V and 4 bases from J, with 12 bases between. There are 14 residues in the CDR3. The CDR3 spells CASSFVGGVTEAFF. The CDR3, as DNA: TGTGCCAGCAGCTTCGTGGGGGGAGTCACTGAAGCTTTCTTT.

The chain carries TRBV30 and TRBJ1-1, with D perhaps TRBD1 (6 bases). This CDR3 has 13 amino acids. V dropped 0 bases and J dropped 3 bases, with 8 bases sitting between them. Germline CDR1 GTSNPN, CDR2 SVGIG (reference sequence). DNA for the CDR3: TGTGCCTGGAGTGTACAGGGCTACACTGAAGCTTTCTTT. It is translated as CAWSVQGYTEAFF.

The CDR3 bases are TGTGCCAGCAGCCGAGGGCGTTATACTGGAAACACCATATATTTT. This encodes CASSRGRYTGNTIYF. The rearrangement links TRBV14 to TRBJ1-3; D gene uncertain. Trimming stripped 4 bases from V and 2 bases from J, with 12 bases between. The germline CDR1 and CDR2 sequences are SGHDN and FVKESK. This CDR3 spans 15 amino acids.

The rearrangement uses TRBV4-3 and TRBJ2-7; possibly TRBD1 for D (6 bases). The CDR3 totals 12 residues. Trimming cost V 4 bases and J 6 bases, with 10 bases left between them. Germline V lookup: CDR1 LGHNA, CDR2 YSLEER. CDR3 residues: CASSPTGREQYF. CDR3 DNA: TGCGCCAGCAGCCCGACAGGACGCGAGCAGTACTTC.

This clone was recorded a few times. The chain is built from TRBV20-1 and TRBJ2-3; 12 nucleotides agree with TRBD2. The CDR3 contains 16 residues. The germline V gene encodes CDR1 DFQATT and CDR2 SNEGSKA (reference sequence). The junction had 6 bases not matched to a gene; V was cut back by 3 bases and J by 2 bases. The CDR3 loop reads CSASIASGRVTDTQYF. The CDR3 DNA reads TGCAGTGCTAGTATAGCTAGCGGGAGGGTCACAGATACGCAGTATTTT.

This clone came up once. This rearrangement joins TRBV3-1 (or the pseudogene TRBV3-2) to TRBJ2-1, with D possibly being TRBD2 (6 bases). From germline, CDR1 is LGHDT and CDR2 YNNKEL (reference sequence). The germline V and J ends were trimmed by 4 bases and 7 bases, with 20 bases remaining between them. The CDR3 is 16 amino acids. CDR3 coding DNA: TGTGCCAGCAGCCGAGCGGGCGGCGACGGACGGAATGAGCAGTTCTTC. It translates to CASSRAGGDGRNEQFF.

This clone was detected only once. The CDR3 is CASSLSTTRANVLTF. The CDR3 coding sequence is TGCGCCAGCAGCTTGAGCACCACTCGGGCCAACGTCCTGACTTTC. The chain joins TRBV5-1 to TRBJ2-6; D is unresolved. This CDR3 region has 15 residues. Trimming stripped 1 base from V and 5 bases from J, with 10 bases between. Germline loops: CDR1 SGHRS, CDR2 YFSETQ. Drawing the rest from reference TRBV5-1 and TRBJ2-6, the complete variable domain is KAGVTQTPRYLIKTRGQQVTLSCSPISGHRSVSWYQQTPGQGLQFLFEYFSETQRNKGNFPGRFSGRQFSNSRSEMNVSTLELGDSALYLCASSLSTTRANVLTFGAGSRLTVL.

The chain is built from TRBV4-3 and TRBJ2-6, with 7 positions matching TRBD1. V dropped 1 base and J dropped 2; count of bases not matched to a gene: 8. Germline loops: CDR1 LGHNA, CDR2 YSLEER. The CDR3 has 18 residues. In nucleotides, the CDR3 is TGCGCCAGCAGCCAAGTGAGAGGGGGCAGCACTGGGGCCAACGTCCTGACTTTC. Its protein product is CASSQVRGGSTGANVLTF.

The rearrangement joins TRBV6-5 to TRBJ1-6; unclear D gene. The CDR3 spans 14 residues. V lost 6 bases and J lost 6, with 12 bases in between. In germline, CDR1 is MNHEY, CDR2 SVGAGI. The CDR3 protein is CASRRLGFNSPLHF. The CDR3 region has the DNA TGTGCCAGCAGGCGTTTGGGCTTTAATTCACCCCTCCACTTT.

V usage is TRBV7-8 and J usage is TRBJ1-6; no firm D call. Germline CDR1 reads SGHVS; CDR2 reads FQNEAQ. The V gene lost 5 bases and the J gene lost 7 bases, with 18 bases spanning the gap. The CDR3 length is 16 residues. The DNA of the CDR3 is TGTGCCAGCAGCCGACTAGCTCGGGCGGAGAATTCACCCCTCCACTTT. Protein: CASSRLARAENSPLHF.

This chain links TRBV15 with TRBJ2-1; D might be TRBD1 (5 bases). This CDR3 is built from 13 residues. Germline CDR1 LNHNV, CDR2 YYDKDF (reference sequence). V lost 0 bases and J 7 bases, leaving 7 bases between the germline ends. The CDR3 DNA reads TGTGCCACCAGCAGAGAGGGGCGGAATGAGCAGTTCTTC. This sequence encodes CATSREGRNEQFF.

This clone was recorded only once. The chain recombines TRBV5-1 with TRBJ2-3; tentatively, D is TRBD1 (8 bases). Trimming removed 4 bases at V and 1 base at J, with 16 bases between. Germline-derived CDR1 and CDR2 are SGHRS and YFSETQ. The CDR3 is 16 amino acids. The CDR3 DNA reads TGCGCCAGCAGCCCGAGGACAGGGAGGGGCACAGATACGCAGTATTTT. Encoded protein: CASSPRTGRGTDTQYF. Drawing the rest from reference TRBV5-1 and TRBJ2-3, the complete variable domain is KAGVTQTPRYLIKTRGQQVTLSCSPISGHRSVSWYQQTPGQGLQFLFEYFSETQRNKGNFPGRFSGRQFSNSRSEMNVSTLELGDSALYLCASSPRTGRGTDTQYFGPGTRLTVL.

The chain joins TRBV2 to TRBJ1-5; D gene uncertain. CDR3 length equals 14 residues. Germline V gives CDR1 SNHLY, CDR2 FYNNEI. The V and J ends lost 1 base and 11 bases respectively, with 15 bases between them. The CDR3 DNA reads as TGTGCCAGCAGTGAAGTCAGAGCCCAGGTGGCCCAGCATTTT. Protein sequence: CASSEVRAQVAQHF.